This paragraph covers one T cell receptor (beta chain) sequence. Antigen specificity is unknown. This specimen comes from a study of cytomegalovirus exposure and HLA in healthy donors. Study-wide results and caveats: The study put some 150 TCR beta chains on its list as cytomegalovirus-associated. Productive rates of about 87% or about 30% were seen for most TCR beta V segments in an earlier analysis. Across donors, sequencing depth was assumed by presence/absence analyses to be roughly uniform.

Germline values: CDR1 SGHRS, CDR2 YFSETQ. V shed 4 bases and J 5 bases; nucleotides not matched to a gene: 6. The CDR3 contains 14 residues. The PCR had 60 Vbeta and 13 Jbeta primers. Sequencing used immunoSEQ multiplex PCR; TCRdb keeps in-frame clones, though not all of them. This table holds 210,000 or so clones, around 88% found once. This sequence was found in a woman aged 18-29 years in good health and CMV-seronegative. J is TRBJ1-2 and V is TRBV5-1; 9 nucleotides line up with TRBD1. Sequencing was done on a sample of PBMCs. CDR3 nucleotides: TGCGCCAGCAGCACGGGACAGGGCGAATATGGCTACACCTTC. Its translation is CASSTGQGEYGYTF.